The sequence of this T cell receptor beta chain was determined in a study of shared clonotypes between healthy human individuals. Looking at the study overall: The plates for each donor numbered three CD4 naive, three CD4 memory, two CD8 naive and one CD8 memory.

This clone has just one count. Repertoires were generated with immunoSEQ multiplex PCR, while TCRdb's copy carries only in-frame clones and drops some. Of about 2.4 million clones listed, 93% are singletons. This CDR3 region has 16 residues. Trimming cost V 0 bases and J 2 bases; bases outside gene matches: 4. CDR1 and CDR2 (germline): SGHVS, FQNEAQ. The receptor was derived from a young man in good health. Some clones in this sample may be carry-over from other donors' samples. The chain carries TRBV7-8 and TRBJ1-3; 7 bases align to TRBD1. The sequencing input was naive CD4+ T cells from PBMCs. Subset indicated: CD45RA+ positively selected. The CDR3 loop reads CASSLARQGTGNTIYF. The CDR3 DNA reads TGTGCCAGCAGCTTAGCTCGACAGGGAACTGGAAACACCATATATTTT.